These 19 T cell receptor beta chains came from one sample sequenced in a study of PD-1 blockade in classical Hodgkin lymphoma. TCRdb's copy holds only in-frame clones and misses some; the assay was immunoSEQ multiplex PCR. The repertoire holds 12,000 to 15,000 clones, about 86% seen once, with approximately 4.5% in the top ten. Each patient relapsed following autologous stem cell transplantation, and prior brentuximab vedotin exposure differed. This specimen consisted of peripheral blood mononuclear cells (PBMCs), obtained at baseline. All receptors derive from a human donor with classical Hodgkin lymphoma.

This clone was counted a single time. In DNA form, the CDR3 reads TGTGCCATCAATACTGACAGGGGGGGCTATAGCAATCAGCCCCAGCATTTT. It yields the protein CAINTDRGGYSNQPQHF. The chain recombines TRBV10-3 with TRBJ1-5, with 9 bases matching TRBD1. Germline CDR1 reads ENHRY; CDR2 reads SYGVKD. CDR3 length: 17 amino acids. V dropped 7 bases and J dropped 0; count of bases not matched to a gene: 10.

V is TRBV11-2 and J is TRBJ2-7; a possible D gene is TRBD1 (6 bases). Trimming took 7 bases from V and 2 from J, leaving 24 bases between them. Per germline, CDR1 SGHAT and CDR2 FQNNGV. The CDR3 is made up of 17 amino acids. CDR3 DNA: TGTGCCAGCATCCCACCTTACGGGACAATAAACCCCTACGAGCAGTACTTC. The encoded protein is CASIPPYGTINPYEQYF.

The V and J genes are TRBV29-1 and TRBJ1-2; 9 bases line up with TRBD1. The germline gives CDR1 SQVTM, CDR2 ANQGSEA. With 4 bases clipped from V and 4 bases from J, the junction kept 7 bases outside the gene matches. This CDR3 has 14 amino acids. The CDR3 DNA reads TGCAGCGTTGTGAAAGGACAGGGGTTCTATGGCTACACCTTC. Its protein is CSVVKGQGFYGYTF.

The J gene is TRBJ2-7, the V gene TRBV19, with 11 bases lining up with TRBD2. Germline V gene sequence: CDR1 LNHDA, CDR2 SQIVND (reference sequence). The J segment lost 1 base and the V segment lost 3 bases, leaving 5 bases of the junction unmatched. This CDR3 is 16 amino acids long. CDR3 coding DNA: TGTGCCAGTAGTATTGAAGGGACTAGCGGTTCCTACGAGCAGTACTTC. Translating gives CASSIEGTSGSYEQYF.

The J gene is TRBJ1-6, the V gene TRBV9; D is ambiguous. V dropped 0 bases and J dropped 7 bases, with 5 bases sitting between them. The CDR3 extends over 13 amino acids. Germline loops: CDR1 SGDLS, CDR2 YYNGEE. In DNA form, the CDR3 reads TGTGCCAGCAGCGTAGGTCAGAATTCACCCCTCCACTTT. The encoded protein is CASSVGQNSPLHF.

The chain couples TRBV7-2 to TRBJ2-2; 8 bases are a match to TRBD2. With V trimmed by 3 bases and J by 3 bases, 3 bases remained unmatched. The germline gives CDR1 SGHTA, CDR2 FQGNSA. CDR3 length: 15 amino acids. Here the CDR3 DNA reads TGTGCCAGCAGCTTTTACGGGGGGGACACCGGGGAGCTGTTTTTT. Protein product: CASSFYGGDTGELFF.

V is TRBV28 and J is TRBJ1-2; D may be TRBD1 (5 bases). Trimming cost V 3 bases and J 4 bases, with 12 bases left between them. The CDR3 runs to 14 residues. CDR1 is MDHEN, CDR2 SYDVKM, per germline. The CDR3 DNA is TGTGCCAGCAGTTTGGGGGAGTACGGCTATGGCTACACCTTC. It specifies CASSLGEYGYGYTF.

The gene calls are TRBV5-1 and TRBJ1-4, with D possibly being TRBD1 (5 bases). Germline assignment: CDR1 SGHRS and CDR2 YFSETQ. The V and J ends lost 3 bases and 7 bases respectively, with 13 bases between them. The CDR3 covers 14 residues. CDR3 nucleotides: TGCGCCAGCAGCTCCCGGGGGGGAGGTGAAAAACTGTTTTTT. It is translated as CASSSRGGGEKLFF.

The chain recombines TRBV29-1 with TRBJ2-3, with 8 bases aligning to TRBD1. V shed 4 bases, J shed 3 bases, and the junction held 6 bases outside the gene matches. CDR1 is SQVTM, CDR2 ANQGSEA, per germline. The CDR3 runs to 14 residues. The CDR3: CSVVGQGGTDTQYF. The CDR3 coding sequence is TGCAGCGTTGTCGGACAGGGAGGAACAGATACGCAGTATTTT.

This sequence joins TRBV10-3 and TRBJ2-6; unclear D gene. CDR3 length equals 18 residues. V lost 5 bases and J lost 5, with 22 bases in between. The germline CDR1 and CDR2 sequences are ENHRY and SYGVKD. The CDR3: CAISPSSCIQSRANVLTF. Written as DNA, the CDR3 is TGTGCCATCAGTCCCAGCAGCTGTATACAAAGTCGGGCCAACGTCCTGACTTTC.

The V gene is TRBV19, the J gene TRBJ2-7; tentative D call: TRBD1 (5 bases). The CDR3 loop spans 15 amino acids. CDR1 and CDR2 (germline): LNHDA, SQIVND (reference sequence). Trimming took 1 base from V and 2 from J, leaving 12 bases between them. Here the CDR3 DNA reads TGTGCCAGTAGTATAGGTAGGGGATCAGCCTACGAGCAGTACTTC. Protein: CASSIGRGSAYEQYF.

This sequence joins TRBV11-3 and TRBJ1-2, with a weak D call TRBD1 (5 bases). Trimming shortened V by 3 bases and J by 3 bases, and 17 bases separated the two germline ends. The CDR3 length is 16 residues. Germline CDR1 is SGHNT and CDR2 is YENEEA. CDR3: CASSLGTGTPDYGYTF. The CDR3 DNA reads as TGTGCCAGCAGCTTGGGGACCGGGACGCCCGACTATGGCTACACCTTC. Supplemented by reference TRBV11-3 and TRBJ1-2, the full variable domain reads EAGVVQSPRYKIIEKKQPVAFWCNPISGHNTLYWYLQNLGQGPELLIRYENEEAVDDSQLPKDRFSAERLKGVDSTLKIQPAELGDSAVYLCASSLGTGTPDYGYTFGSGTRLTVV.

V is TRBV7-2 and J is TRBJ1-5; D is uncertain. V was shortened by 4 bases and J by 0 bases, with 4 bases between the two germline ends. This CDR3 comprises 13 residues. In germline, CDR1 is SGHTA, CDR2 FQGNSA. CDR3 loop: CASSSNSNQPQHF. CDR3 nucleotide sequence: TGTGCCAGCAGCTCCAATAGCAATCAGCCCCAGCATTTT. The whole variable domain, remainder taken from reference TRBV7-2 and TRBJ1-5, is GAGVSQSPSNKVTEKGKDVELRCDPISGHTALYWYRQSLGQGLEFLIYFQGNSAPDKSGLPSDRFSAERTGGSVSTLTIQRTQQEDSAVYLCASSSNSNQPQHFGDGTRLSIL.

The chain carries TRBV9 and TRBJ1-2; D perhaps matches TRBD1 (5 bases). This CDR3 has 14 residues. The V end was cut by 0 bases, the J end by 2 bases, with 8 bases between. Germline loops: CDR1 SGDLS, CDR2 YYNGEE. The DNA for the CDR3 is TGTGCCAGCAGCGTAGACGACAGCAACTATGGCTACACCTTC. As protein: CASSVDDSNYGYTF.

This rearrangement joins TRBV2 to TRBJ2-7, with D perhaps matching TRBD2 (5 bases). Germline V gene sequence: CDR1 SNHLY, CDR2 FYNNEI. The length of the CDR3 is 13 residues. Between the trimmed V and J ends, which lost 3 bases and 5 bases, there was a span of 11 bases. This chain's CDR3 is CASSEEVVHEQYF. For the CDR3, the DNA is TGTGCCAGCAGTGAGGAGGTGGTCCACGAGCAGTACTTC.

The gene calls are TRBV10-1 and TRBJ1-1; perhaps TRBD1 as D (5 bases). V was trimmed by 4 bases and J by 0 bases, leaving 21 bases between them. Looked up from germline, CDR1 is WNHNN and CDR2 is SYGVQD (reference sequence). The CDR3 extends over 18 amino acids. The CDR3 DNA is TGCGCCAGCAGTGGGGGCTTGGGGGGATGGGGTATGAACACTGAAGCTTTCTTT. It specifies CASSGGLGGWGMNTEAFF.

This clone was counted a few times. The chain links TRBV7-9 to TRBJ2-3, with 13 bases matching TRBD2. Per germline, CDR1 SEHNR and CDR2 FQNEAQ (reference sequence). The V and J ends lost 3 bases and 5 bases, in that order; junction bases with no gene match: 2. This CDR3 has 15 amino acids. The CDR3 region has the DNA TGTGCCAGCAGCTTGGGGACTAGCGGGATAGATACGCAGTATTTT. This translates into CASSLGTSGIDTQYF. The whole variable domain, filled in from reference TRBV7-9 and TRBJ2-3, reads DTGVSQNPRHKITKRGQNVTFRCDPISEHNRLYWYRQTLGQGPEFLTYFQNEAQLEKSRLLSDRFSAERPKGSFSTLEIQRTEQGDSAMYLCASSLGTSGIDTQYFGPGTRLTVL.

In this sample, this clone turned up once. V gene TRBV28 combines with J gene TRBJ2-7; 8 bases fit TRBD2. Germline V gene data show CDR1 as MDHEN and CDR2 as SYDVKM. This CDR3 is built from 15 residues. V dropped 6 bases and J dropped 4; count of bases not matched to a gene: 11. CDR3 sequence (DNA): TGTGCCAGCAGCCCCGGCGGCGGGAGGTTTTACGAGCAGTACTTC. It is translated as CASSPGGGRFYEQYF.

This clone showed up just once. This chain joins TRBV7-6 and TRBJ2-3, with 7 bases fitting TRBD2. V was clipped by 0 bases and J by 2 bases; unmatched bases: 11. Germline V gene data show CDR1 as SGHVS and CDR2 as FNYEAQ. CDR3 size: 18 residues. The CDR3 region has the DNA TGTGCCAGCAGCTTAGCGCTAAGGATAGCGGGCATCACAGATACGCAGTATTTT. Amino acid sequence: CASSLALRIAGITDTQYF.